This T cell receptor (beta chain) originates from a study of cytomegalovirus exposure and HLA in healthy donors. The PCR used 60 Vbeta and 13 Jbeta primers. Clones were sequenced by immunoSEQ multiplex PCR, and TCRdb holds only the in-frame ones, with some missing. The sample lists about 200,000 clones; roughly three quarters were seen once. This CDR3 comprises 15 residues. V lost 5 bases and J lost 0; bases outside the gene matches: 9. CDR1 is SQVTM, CDR2 ANQGSEA, per germline. This TCR came from a woman aged 50 to 65 in good health and CMV-seronegative. The source material was PBMCs. V is TRBV29-1 and J is TRBJ1-1; 7 nucleotides align to TRBD1. CDR3 DNA sequence: TGCAGCGTTCGAGGGGGCGGGGGGCTGAACACTGAAGCTTTCTTT. It codes for CSVRGGGGLNTEAFF.